This T cell receptor (beta chain) was obtained from a study of cytomegalovirus exposure and HLA in healthy donors. The germline gives CDR1 MNHNS, CDR2 SASEGT. The V and J ends lost 5 bases and 6 bases, in that order; junction bases with no gene match: 7. This CDR3 is 14 amino acids long. Comment on this clone: What it binds is unknown.

Findings and caveats of the study: The authors later found most CMV-associated TCR beta chains appeared HLA-restricted.

Samples came from healthy bone marrow donors. The PCR was carried out with 60 Vbeta primers and 13 Jbeta primers. Only in-frame clones appear in the TCRdb table, and some are missing; sequencing was by immunoSEQ multiplex PCR. Here the sample table reports 150,000 to 200,000 clones. The origin of this receptor is a man aged 25 to 45 in good health and CMV-seronegative. What was sequenced was PBMCs. V gene TRBV6-1 combines with J gene TRBJ1-5, with 7 positions matching TRBD1. This chain's CDR3 is CASSHGDRPQPQHF. In DNA form, the CDR3 reads TGTGCCAGCAGTCACGGGGACAGACCTCAGCCCCAGCATTTT.